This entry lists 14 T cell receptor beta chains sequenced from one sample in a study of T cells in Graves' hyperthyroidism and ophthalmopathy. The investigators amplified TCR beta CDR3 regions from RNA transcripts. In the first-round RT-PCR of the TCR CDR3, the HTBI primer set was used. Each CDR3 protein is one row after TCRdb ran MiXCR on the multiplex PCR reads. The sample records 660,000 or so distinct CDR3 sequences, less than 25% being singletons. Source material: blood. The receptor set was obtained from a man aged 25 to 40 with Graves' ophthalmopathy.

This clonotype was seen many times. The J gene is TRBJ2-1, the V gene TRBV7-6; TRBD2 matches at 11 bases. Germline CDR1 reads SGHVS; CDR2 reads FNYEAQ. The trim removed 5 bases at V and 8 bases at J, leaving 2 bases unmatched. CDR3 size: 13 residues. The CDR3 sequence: CASSLLAGDEQFF. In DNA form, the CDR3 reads TGTGCCAGCAGCCTACTAGCGGGAGATGAGCAGTTCTTC.

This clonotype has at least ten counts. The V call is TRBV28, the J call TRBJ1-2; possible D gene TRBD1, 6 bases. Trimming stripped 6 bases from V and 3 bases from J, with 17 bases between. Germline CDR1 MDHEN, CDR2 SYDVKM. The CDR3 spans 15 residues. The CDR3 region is CASSPQGRGDYGYTF. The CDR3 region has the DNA TGTGCCAGCAGCCCTCAGGGGCGCGGTGACTATGGCTACACCTTC.

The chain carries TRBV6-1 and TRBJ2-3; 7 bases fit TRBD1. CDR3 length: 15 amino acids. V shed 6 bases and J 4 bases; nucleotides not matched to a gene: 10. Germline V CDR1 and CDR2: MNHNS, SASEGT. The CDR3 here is CASRSDRGGADTQYF. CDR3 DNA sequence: TGTGCCAGCAGGTCCGACAGAGGGGGCGCAGATACGCAGTATTTT.

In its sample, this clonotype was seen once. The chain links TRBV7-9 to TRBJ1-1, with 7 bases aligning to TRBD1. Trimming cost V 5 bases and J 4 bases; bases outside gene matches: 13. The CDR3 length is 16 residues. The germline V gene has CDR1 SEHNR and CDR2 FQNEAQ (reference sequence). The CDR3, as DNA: TGTGCCAGCAGCGCCCGGGACAGTCTAGAGGGCACTGAAGCTTTCTTT. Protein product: CASSARDSLEGTEAFF.

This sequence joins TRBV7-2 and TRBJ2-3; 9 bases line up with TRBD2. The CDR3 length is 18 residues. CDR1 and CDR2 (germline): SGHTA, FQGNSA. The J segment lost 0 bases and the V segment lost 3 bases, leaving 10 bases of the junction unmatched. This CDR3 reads CASSFLLAGRESTDTQYF. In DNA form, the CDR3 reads TGTGCCAGCAGCTTTCTCCTAGCGGGAAGGGAGAGCACAGATACGCAGTATTTT. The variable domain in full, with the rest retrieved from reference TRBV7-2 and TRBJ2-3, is GAGVSQSPSNKVTEKGKDVELRCDPISGHTALYWYRQSLGQGLEFLIYFQGNSAPDKSGLPSDRFSAERTGGSVSTLTIQRTQQEDSAVYLCASSFLLAGRESTDTQYFGPGTRLTVL.

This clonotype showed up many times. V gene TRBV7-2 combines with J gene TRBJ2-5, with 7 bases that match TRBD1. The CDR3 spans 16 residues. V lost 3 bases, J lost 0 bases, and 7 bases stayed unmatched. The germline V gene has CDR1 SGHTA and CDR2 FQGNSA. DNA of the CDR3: TGTGCCAGCAGCTTCGTAGGGGGCACCTACCAAGAGACCCAGTACTTC. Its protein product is CASSFVGGTYQETQYF.

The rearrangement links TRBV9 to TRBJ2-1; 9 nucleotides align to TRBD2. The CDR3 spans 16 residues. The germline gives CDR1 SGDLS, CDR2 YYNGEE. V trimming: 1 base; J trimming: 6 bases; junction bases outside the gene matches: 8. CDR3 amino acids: CASSVRASGASNEQFF. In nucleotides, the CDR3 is TGTGCCAGCAGCGTAAGGGCTAGCGGGGCCTCCAATGAGCAGTTCTTC.

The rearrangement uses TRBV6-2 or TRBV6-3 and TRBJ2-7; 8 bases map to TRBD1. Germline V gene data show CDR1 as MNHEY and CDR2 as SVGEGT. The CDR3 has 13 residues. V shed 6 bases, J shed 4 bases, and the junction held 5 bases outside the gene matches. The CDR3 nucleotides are TGTGCCAGCAGGAGAGGACAGGGATACGAGCAGTACTTC. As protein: CASRRGQGYEQYF.

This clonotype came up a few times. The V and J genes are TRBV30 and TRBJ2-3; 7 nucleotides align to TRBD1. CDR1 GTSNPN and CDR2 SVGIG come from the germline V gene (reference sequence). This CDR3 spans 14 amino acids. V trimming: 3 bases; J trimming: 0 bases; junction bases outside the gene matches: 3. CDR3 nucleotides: TGTGCCTGGAGGGAGACAGGGAGCACAGATACGCAGTATTTT. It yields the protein CAWRETGSTDTQYF.

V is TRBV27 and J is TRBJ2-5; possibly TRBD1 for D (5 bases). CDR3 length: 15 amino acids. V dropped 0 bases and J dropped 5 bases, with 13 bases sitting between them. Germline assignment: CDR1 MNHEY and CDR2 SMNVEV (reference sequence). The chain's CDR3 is CASSLSGSSGETQYF. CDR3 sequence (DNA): TGTGCCAGCAGTTTATCGGGCTCCTCAGGGGAGACCCAGTACTTC.

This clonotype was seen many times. CDR3 nucleotides: TGCAGTGCTGGGGGGGGGACGGATTATGGCTACACCTTC. As protein: CSAGGGTDYGYTF. The chain links TRBV20-1 to TRBJ1-2; tentative D call: TRBD1 (5 bases). This CDR3 is 13 amino acids long. The germline V gene has CDR1 DFQATT and CDR2 SNEGSKA (reference sequence). V was trimmed by 5 bases and J by 5 bases, leaving 15 bases between them.

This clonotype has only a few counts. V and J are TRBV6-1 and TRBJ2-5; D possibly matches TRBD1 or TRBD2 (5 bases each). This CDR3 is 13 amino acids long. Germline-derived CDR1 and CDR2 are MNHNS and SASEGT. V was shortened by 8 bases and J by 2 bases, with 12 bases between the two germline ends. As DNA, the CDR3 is TGTGCCAGCTGGATAGAGGGGCAAGAGACCCAGTACTTC. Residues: CASWIEGQETQYF.

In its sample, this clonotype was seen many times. This chain's CDR3 is CASSLDPPGGLGETQYF. DNA of the CDR3: TGTGCCAGCAGCTTAGATCCTCCAGGGGGACTAGGAGAGACCCAGTACTTC. The chain is built from TRBV11-2 and TRBJ2-5, with a weak D call TRBD2 (8 bases). Germline loops: CDR1 SGHAT, CDR2 FQNNGV. Trimming removed 0 bases from V and 4 bases from J, with 18 bases in between. There are 17 residues in the CDR3.

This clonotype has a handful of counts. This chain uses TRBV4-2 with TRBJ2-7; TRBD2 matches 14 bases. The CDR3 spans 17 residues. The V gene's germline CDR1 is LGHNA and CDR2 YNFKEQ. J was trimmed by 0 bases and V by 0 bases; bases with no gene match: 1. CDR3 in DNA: TGTGCCAGCAGCCAAGATGGGACTAGCGGGAGCTCCTACGAGCAGTACTTC. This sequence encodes CASSQDGTSGSSYEQYF.